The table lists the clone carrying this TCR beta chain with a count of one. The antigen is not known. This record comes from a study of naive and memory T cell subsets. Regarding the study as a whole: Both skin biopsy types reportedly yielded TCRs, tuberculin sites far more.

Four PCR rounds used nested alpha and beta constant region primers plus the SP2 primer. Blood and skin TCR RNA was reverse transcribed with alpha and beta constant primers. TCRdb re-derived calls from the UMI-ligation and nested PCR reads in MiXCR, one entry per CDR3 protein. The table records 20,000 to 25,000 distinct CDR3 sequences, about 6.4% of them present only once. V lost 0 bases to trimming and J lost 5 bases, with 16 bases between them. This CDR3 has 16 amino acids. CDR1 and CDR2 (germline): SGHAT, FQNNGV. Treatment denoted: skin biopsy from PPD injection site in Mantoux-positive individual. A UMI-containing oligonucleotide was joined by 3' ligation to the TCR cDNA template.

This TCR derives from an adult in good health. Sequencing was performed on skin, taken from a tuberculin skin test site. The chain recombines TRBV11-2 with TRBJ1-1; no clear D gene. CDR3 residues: CASSLDPRVLGTEAFF. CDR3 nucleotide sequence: TGTGCCAGCAGCTTAGATCCGCGGGTATTAGGTACTGAAGCTTTCTTT.